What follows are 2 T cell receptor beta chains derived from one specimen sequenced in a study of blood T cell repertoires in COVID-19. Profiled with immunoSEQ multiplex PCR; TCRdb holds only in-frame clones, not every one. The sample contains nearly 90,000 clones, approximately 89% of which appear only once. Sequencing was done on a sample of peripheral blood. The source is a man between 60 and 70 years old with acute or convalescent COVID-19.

CDR3 amino acids: CASSLRGGRSLYEQYF. In nucleotides, the CDR3 is TGTGCCAGCAGCCTCCGAGGGGGACGGTCCCTGTACGAGCAGTACTTC. This chain links TRBV3-1 (or the pseudogene TRBV3-2) with TRBJ2-7; tentatively, D is TRBD1 (6 bases). The germline gives CDR1 LGHDT, CDR2 YNNKEL (reference sequence). V lost 4 bases and J lost 4, with 20 bases in between. CDR3 length: 16 amino acids.

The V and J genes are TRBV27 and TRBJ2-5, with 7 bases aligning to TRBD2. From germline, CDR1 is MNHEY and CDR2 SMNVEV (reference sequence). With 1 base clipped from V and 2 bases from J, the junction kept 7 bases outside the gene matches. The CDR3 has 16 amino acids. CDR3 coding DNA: TGTGCCAGCAGTTTATACAAGCGGGACCCACAAGAGACCCAGTACTTC. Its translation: CASSLYKRDPQETQYF.